Following are 18 T cell receptor beta chains from one sample sequenced in a study of blood T cell repertoires in COVID-19. Profiling relied on immunoSEQ multiplex PCR, and the TCRdb table lists in-frame clones only, not all of them. The data contain about 85,000 clones, 85% to 90% of them singletons. The specimen sequenced was peripheral blood. These receptor sequences come from a woman older than 75 with active or convalescent COVID-19.

The rearrangement joins TRBV2 to TRBJ1-6; perhaps TRBD1 as D (6 bases). This CDR3 is 13 amino acids long. Per the germline V gene, CDR1 is SNHLY and CDR2 is FYNNEI. With 6 bases removed from V and 7 bases from J, the gap between germline ends came to 10 bases. CDR3 nucleotides: TGTGCCAGCAGCCAAACAGGGAATTCACCCCTCCACTTT. It codes for CASSQTGNSPLHF.

This clone was counted a few times. A junction end diverges from the germline sequence, so it may reflect a read error. The chain recombines TRBV27 with TRBJ1-4; D is uncertain. The CDR3 consists of 16 residues. Germline CDR1 reads MNHEY; CDR2 reads SMNVEV (reference sequence). CDR3 DNA: TGTGCCAGCAAAGTCACCCCCCACGCGTCTAACGAAAAACTGTTTTTT. It specifies CASKVTPHASNEKLFF.

The gene calls are TRBV27 and TRBJ1-1; 7 bases line up with TRBD1. Germline trimming cut 5 bases from V and 2 bases from J; bases unmatched to any gene: 8. Germline V gene data show CDR1 as MNHEY and CDR2 as SMNVEV (reference sequence). This CDR3 has 15 amino acids. Here the CDR3 DNA reads TGTGCCAGCAGTCATAGGACAGGCACTAACACTGAAGCTTTCTTT. It translates to CASSHRTGTNTEAFF.

This chain's CDR3 is CASSLSQMLSTNEKLFF. The CDR3 DNA follows: TGTGCCAGCAGCTTGTCACAGATGTTATCAACTAATGAAAAACTGTTTTTT. This rearrangement joins TRBV5-6 to TRBJ1-4; D gene uncertain. V dropped 1 base and J dropped 0 bases, with 13 bases sitting between them. Germline V gives CDR1 SGHDT, CDR2 YYEEEE. CDR3 size: 17 residues.

This clone was found once. The rearrangement joins TRBV3-1 (or the pseudogene TRBV3-2) to TRBJ2-3; the D gene is possibly TRBD1 (5 bases). CDR1 is LGHDT, CDR2 YNNKEL, per germline (reference sequence). The V gene lost 0 bases and the J gene lost 5 bases, with 6 bases spanning the gap. CDR3 length: 13 residues. CDR3 sequence: CASSQDQGDTQYF. CDR3 nucleotide sequence: TGTGCCAGCAGCCAAGATCAGGGAGATACGCAGTATTTT.

V gene TRBV28 combines with J gene TRBJ1-3, with 8 bases aligning to TRBD1. The V gene end was trimmed by 5 bases and the J gene end by 4 bases; junction bases not matched to a gene: 4. Germline CDR1 MDHEN, CDR2 SYDVKM. This CDR3 comprises 14 residues. CDR3 protein: CASSARDRGNTIYF. DNA for the CDR3: TGTGCCAGCAGTGCCCGGGACAGGGGAAACACCATATATTTT.

This clone was counted a single time. J is TRBJ2-3 and V is TRBV7-9, with 9 bases matching TRBD2. V trimming: 0 bases; J trimming: 1 base; junction bases outside the gene matches: 5. Per the germline V gene, CDR1 is SEHNR and CDR2 is FQNEAQ (reference sequence). The CDR3 sequence is 17 residues long. Here the CDR3 reads CASSLAAGGLGTDTQYF. In DNA form, the CDR3 reads TGTGCCAGCAGCTTAGCGGCGGGGGGGCTAGGCACAGATACGCAGTATTTT. Full variable domain (remainder filled in from reference TRBV7-9 and TRBJ2-3): DTGVSQNPRHKITKRGQNVTFRCDPISEHNRLYWYRQTLGQGPEFLTYFQNEAQLEKSRLLSDRFSAERPKGSFSTLEIQRTEQGDSAMYLCASSLAAGGLGTDTQYFGPGTRLTVL.

The chain links TRBV18 to TRBJ2-2; 7 bases fit TRBD1. Germline CDR1 reads KGHSH; CDR2 reads LQKENI. V dropped 6 bases and J dropped 6; count of bases not matched to a gene: 10. This CDR3 is 15 amino acids long. The chain's CDR3 is CASSSTGPQPGELFF. CDR3 nucleotides: TGTGCCAGCTCTTCGACAGGGCCACAACCCGGGGAGCTGTTTTTT.

The gene calls are TRBV5-4 and TRBJ2-2; tentatively, D is TRBD1 (7 bases). From germline, CDR1 is SGHNT and CDR2 YYREEE (reference sequence). The CDR3 runs 16 residues. Trimming removed 2 bases from V and 2 bases from J, with 13 bases in between. The CDR3 DNA sequence: TGTGCCAGCAGCTTTGGGGGGACAGATAACACCGGGGAGCTGTTTTTT. It specifies CASSFGGTDNTGELFF.

This clone was seen once. The genes are TRBV5-1 and TRBJ2-5; 10 positions match TRBD1. This CDR3 region has 15 residues. J gave up 4 bases and V 4 bases, and 7 bases lay outside the gene matches. The V gene's germline CDR1 is SGHRS and CDR2 YFSETQ. In DNA form, the CDR3 reads TGCGCCAGCAGCCGACAGGGGGCCGGGGGAGAGACCCAGTACTTC. This translates into CASSRQGAGGETQYF.

The chain recombines TRBV5-1 with TRBJ2-2; the D gene is possibly TRBD1 (6 bases). V lost 5 bases to trimming and J lost 4 bases, with 18 bases between them. There are 16 residues in the CDR3. CDR1 is SGHRS and CDR2 is YFSETQ in the germline V gene. The CDR3 is CASRITTGSGTGELFF. For the CDR3, the DNA is TGCGCCAGCAGGATTACTACAGGGTCGGGCACCGGGGAGCTGTTTTTT.

The rearrangement links TRBV19 to TRBJ2-2; a weak D match, TRBD1 (6 bases). Germline V gene sequence: CDR1 LNHDA, CDR2 SQIVND (reference sequence). V was trimmed by 6 bases and J by 1 base, leaving 9 bases between them. CDR3 length equals 14 residues. The CDR3 DNA is TGTGCCAGTAGGTCGACAGGGAACACCGGGGAGCTGTTTTTT. Its translation: CASRSTGNTGELFF. Using reference TRBV19 and TRBJ2-2 for the parts outside the CDR3, the full variable domain is DGGITQSPKYLFRKEGQNVTLSCEQNLNHDAMYWYRQDPGQGLRLIYYSQIVNDFQKGDIAEGYSVSREKKESFPLTVTSAQKNPTAFYLCASRSTGNTGELFFGEGSRLTVL.

The genes are TRBV5-1 and TRBJ1-2, with D tentatively TRBD1 (6 bases). Trimming took off 4 bases at V and 0 bases at J, with 10 bases between the two ends. CDR1 and CDR2 from the germline V gene are SGHRS and YFSETQ. The CDR3 covers 14 residues. CDR3 protein: CASSGGQPNYGYTF. The CDR3 DNA reads TGCGCCAGCAGCGGCGGACAGCCTAACTATGGCTACACCTTC.

CDR3 in amino acids: CASRKGQGTDQPQHF. In nucleotides, the CDR3 is TGTGCCAGCAGAAAGGGACAGGGGACCGATCAGCCCCAGCATTTT. V and J are TRBV28 and TRBJ1-5; 10 nucleotides agree with TRBD1. Per the germline V gene, CDR1 is MDHEN and CDR2 is SYDVKM. Trimming cost V 6 bases and J 5 bases; bases outside gene matches: 7. This CDR3 has 15 amino acids.

The sample holds one count of this clone. The V call is TRBV9, the J call TRBJ2-7; 9 nucleotides match TRBD2. Germline V gives CDR1 SGDLS, CDR2 YYNGEE. V gave up 0 bases and J gave up 7 bases; unmatched junction bases: 14. This CDR3 region has 17 residues. The CDR3 region is CASSVGGASGDPREQYF. CDR3 in DNA: TGTGCCAGCAGCGTAGGAGGGGCTAGCGGGGACCCCAGGGAGCAGTACTTC.

This clone was seen only once. The chain recombines TRBV28 with TRBJ2-1; 9 bases line up with TRBD2. This CDR3 region has 17 residues. Germline V CDR1 and CDR2: MDHEN, SYDVKM. The V and J ends lost 10 bases and 0 bases, in that order; junction bases with no gene match: 13. The CDR3 bases are TGTGCCACCAGGGAACTAGCGGGCGGTGGCTCCTACAATGAGCAGTTCTTC. The encoded protein is CATRELAGGGSYNEQFF.

This rearrangement joins TRBV2 to TRBJ2-1, with 7 bases aligning to TRBD2. Germline CDR1 reads SNHLY; CDR2 reads FYNNEI. This CDR3 comprises 15 residues. With 6 bases clipped from V and 4 bases from J, the junction kept 9 bases outside the gene matches. Written as DNA, the CDR3 is TGTGCCAGCAGCAGAGGGAGGGATCCGTACAATGAGCAGTTCTTC. Its protein is CASSRGRDPYNEQFF.

The chain joins TRBV5-1 to TRBJ2-3, with 10 positions matching TRBD2. J lost 3 bases, V lost 4 bases, and 5 bases had no gene match. The germline CDR1 and CDR2 sequences are SGHRS and YFSETQ. The CDR3 loop spans 15 amino acids. The CDR3, as DNA: TGCGCCAGCAGCGGTCCGGGACTAGCGACAGATACGCAGTATTTT. This codes for CASSGPGLATDTQYF.